This TCR beta chain was recorded in a study of CD8 T cells in ankylosing spondylitis. Study-wide points: What appeared characteristic of ankylosing spondylitis blood was a TCR beta motif of 7 or 8 highly homologous variants.

TCR beta libraries were made by quantitative 5'-RACE with molecular barcodes. TCRdb redid the calling of the 5' RACE reads with MiXCR, one entry per CDR3 protein. The table shows approximately 300,000 distinct CDR3 sequences, with 7.5% to 9% occurring only once. This clonotype was picked up many times. Its antigen is not identified. The clonotype was recovered from a male donor with ankylosing spondylitis. The sequenced sample was blood, either unsorted or a sorted T cell fraction (not recorded which).

This chain's CDR3 is CASSLRASTDTQYF. CDR3 coding DNA: TGCGCCAGCAGCTTGAGGGCCAGCACAGATACGCAGTATTTT. This chain uses TRBV5-1 with TRBJ2-3; D unresolved. The CDR3 totals 14 residues. Germline assignment: CDR1 SGHRS and CDR2 YFSETQ. The V and J ends lost 1 base and 0 bases respectively, with 6 bases between them.